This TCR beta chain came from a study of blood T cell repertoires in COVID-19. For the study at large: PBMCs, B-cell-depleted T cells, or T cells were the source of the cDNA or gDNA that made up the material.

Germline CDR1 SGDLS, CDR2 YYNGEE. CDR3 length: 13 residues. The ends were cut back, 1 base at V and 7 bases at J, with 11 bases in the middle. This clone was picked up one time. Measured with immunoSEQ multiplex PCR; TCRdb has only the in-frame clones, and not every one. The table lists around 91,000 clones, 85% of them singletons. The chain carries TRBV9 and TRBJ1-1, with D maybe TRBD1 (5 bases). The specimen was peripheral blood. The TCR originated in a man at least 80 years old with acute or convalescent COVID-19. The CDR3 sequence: CASSVTGFDEAFF. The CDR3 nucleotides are TGTGCCAGCAGCGTAACAGGCTTCGATGAAGCTTTCTTT.